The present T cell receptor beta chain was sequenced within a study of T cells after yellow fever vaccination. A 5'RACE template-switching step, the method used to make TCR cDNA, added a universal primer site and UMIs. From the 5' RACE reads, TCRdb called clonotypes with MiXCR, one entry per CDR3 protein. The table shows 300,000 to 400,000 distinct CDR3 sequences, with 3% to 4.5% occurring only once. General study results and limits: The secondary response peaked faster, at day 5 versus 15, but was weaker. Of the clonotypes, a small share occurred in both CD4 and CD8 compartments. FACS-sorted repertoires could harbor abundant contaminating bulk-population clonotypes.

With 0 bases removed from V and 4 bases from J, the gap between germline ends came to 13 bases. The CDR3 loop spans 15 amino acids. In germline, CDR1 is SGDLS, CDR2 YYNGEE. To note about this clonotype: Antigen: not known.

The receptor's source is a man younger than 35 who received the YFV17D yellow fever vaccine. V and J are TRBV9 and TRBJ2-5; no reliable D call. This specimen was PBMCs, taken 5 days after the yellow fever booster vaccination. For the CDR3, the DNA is TGTGCCAGCAGCGTAGTAGGAACGGTCCTAGAGACCCAGTACTTC. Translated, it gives CASSVVGTVLETQYF.